The rows below give T cell receptor beta chains drawn from one sample of a study of metastatic and nonmetastatic thyroid tumors. TCRdb re-clonotyped the PCR reads via MiXCR. The repertoire includes approximately 30,000 clones, roughly 15% of them detected once, and more than 15% sits in the top ten. Sequenced sample: blood. The receptors derive from a male donor with papillary thyroid cancer or a benign thyroid nodule (not recorded which). Some clones in this sample may be carry-over from other donors' samples. Each CDR3 is given without its conserved first and last residue. Each record gives: V gene, clone size, J gene, CDR3 protein. Expanded clones are given a class, and other clones once, few, many or no size at all.

V: TRBV3-1
size: many
J: TRBJ1-6
CDR3: ASSQGTGDSPLH

V: TRBV11-3
size: once
J: TRBJ2-7
CDR3: ASSLETSGFSYEQY

V: TRBV6-7
size: many
J: TRBJ2-1
CDR3: ASSYISGMNNEQF

V: TRBV12-3/TRBV12-4
size: many
J: TRBJ1-5
CDR3: ASSLSGNQPQH

V: TRBV10-3
size: many
J: TRBJ1-1
CDR3: AIRQGEGMDTEAF

V: TRBV20-1
size: .
J: TRBJ1-1
CDR3: SASRHRAMNTEAF

V: TRBV6-5
size: many
J: TRBJ2-2
CDR3: ASSTSWGTSGPYTGELF

V: TRBV29-1
size: many
J: TRBJ1-4
CDR3: SVVGTDRGKLF

V: TRBV15
size: many
J: TRBJ2-7
CDR3: ATSRELDRVYEQY

V: TRBV5-1
size: medium-sized
J: TRBJ2-7
CDR3: ASSTGTTAAQY

V: TRBV5-1
size: medium-sized
J: TRBJ1-1
CDR3: ASSAGTDWDTEAF

V: TRBV27
size: many
J: TRBJ2-3
CDR3: ASSLFPGSAGTQY

V: TRBV6-6
size: .
J: TRBJ1-3
CDR3: ASSYDSSGNTIY

V: TRBV11-2
size: once
J: TRBJ2-1
CDR3: SSSPGRGLTGNDQF

V: TRBV30
size: .
J: TRBJ1-2
CDR3: ACSPPGTAIIRGYT

V: TRBV6-1
size: many
J: TRBJ2-5
CDR3: ASSPRAGGSSETQY